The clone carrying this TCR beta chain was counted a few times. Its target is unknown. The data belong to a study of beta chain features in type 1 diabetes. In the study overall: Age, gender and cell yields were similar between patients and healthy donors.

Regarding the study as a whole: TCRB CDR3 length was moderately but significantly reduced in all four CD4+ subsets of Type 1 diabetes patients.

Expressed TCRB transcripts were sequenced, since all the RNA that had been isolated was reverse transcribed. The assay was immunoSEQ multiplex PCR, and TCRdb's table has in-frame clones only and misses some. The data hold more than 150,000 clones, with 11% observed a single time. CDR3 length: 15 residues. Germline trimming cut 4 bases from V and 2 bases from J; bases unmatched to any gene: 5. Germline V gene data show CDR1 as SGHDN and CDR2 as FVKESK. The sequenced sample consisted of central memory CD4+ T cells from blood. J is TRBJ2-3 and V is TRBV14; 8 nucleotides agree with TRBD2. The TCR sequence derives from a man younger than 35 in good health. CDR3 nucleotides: TGTGCCAGCAGCCCCGGGACTAGAGCCACAGATACGCAGTATTTT. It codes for CASSPGTRATDTQYF.